This TCR beta chain was observed in a study of early T cells in non-severe SARS-CoV-2 infection. General study findings and limits: Matching results from VDJdb favored anti-spike CD8 responses, leaving private and CD4 specificities undetected.

TCRdb passed the 5' RACE reads through MiXCR, listing each CDR3 protein once. Of about 54,000 distinct CDR3 sequences in the sample, about 7.7% were seen once. This clonotype was seen many times. Antigen: not known. The CDR3 has 15 amino acids. Trimming pared 3 bases from V and 3 bases from J, leaving 14 bases between. Germline V CDR1 and CDR2: DFQATT, SNEGSKA (reference sequence). V gene TRBV20-1 combines with J gene TRBJ2-2; D may correspond to TRBD1 or TRBD2 (6 bases each). This clonotype originated in an adult who was a healthcare worker with PCR-confirmed SARS-CoV-2 infection or an uninfected control (not recorded which). The sequenced sample was whole blood, obtained at baseline. DNA for the CDR3: TGCAGTGCTAGGGAGGGGGAATGGGACACCGGGGAGCTGTTTTTT. Residues: CSAREGEWDTGELFF.